These T cell receptor beta chains were read from a single sample in a study of T cells in Graves' hyperthyroidism and ophthalmopathy. Using its own MiXCR run on the multiplex PCR reads, TCRdb lists one record per CDR3 protein. The sample holds around 200,000 distinct CDR3 sequences, about 17% seen once. Input material: blood. These TCRs come from a man aged 40-55 years with Graves' hyperthyroidism. The CDR3 runs from the conserved cysteine through the conserved F or W. A D gene is named only where the DNA matches it firmly. The size of a clone is reported for some rows only, either as once, few or many, or as a class for expanded clones.

J gene | D gene | V gene | clone size | CDR3 protein | CDR3 DNA
TRBJ1-2 | TRBD1 | TRBV12-3/TRBV12-4 | many | CASRPTGLGYGYTF | TGTGCCAGCAGACCGACAGGGCTCGGCTATGGCTACACCTTC
TRBJ1-2 | TRBD1 | TRBV28 | many | CASSLGGNDQGVYGYTF | TGTGCCAGCAGTTTGGGGGGCAATGATCAGGGGGTCTATGGCTACACCTTC
TRBJ1-1 | . | TRBV11-2 | many | CASSPHQSGTEAFF | TGTGCCAGCAGCCCTCATCAAAGTGGCACTGAAGCTTTCTTT
TRBJ1-4 | TRBD1 | TRBV24-1 | . | CATSDSGTGNEKLFF | TGTGCCACCAGTGATTCCGGGACAGGAAATGAAAAACTGTTTTTT
TRBJ2-3 | TRBD1 | TRBV24-1 | few | CATSEADRDTQYF | TGTGCCACCAGTGAGGCGGACAGGGACACGCAGTATTTT
TRBJ2-1 | . | TRBV30 | many | CAWSVATGQFF | TGTGCCTGGAGTGTCGCGACAGGGCAGTTCTTC
TRBJ2-7 | . | TRBV2 | many | CAKAWSGGGSYEQYF | TGTGCCAAAGCTTGGTCTGGGGGTGGCTCCTACGAGCAGTACTTC
TRBJ1-1 | TRBD1 | TRBV13 | many | CASSFAGQVISVSTEAFF | TGTGCCAGCAGCTTCGCGGGACAGGTGATCTCTGTGAGCACTGAAGCTTTCTTT
TRBJ2-7 | TRBD1 | TRBV20-1 | . | CSANSGTATYEQYF | TGCAGTGCTAACTCCGGGACAGCTACCTACGAGCAGTACTTC
TRBJ1-2 | . | TRBV9 | few | CASSTRPKDSNYGYTF | TGTGCCAGCAGCACCCGACCGAAAGATAGTAACTATGGCTACACCTTC
TRBJ1-4 | TRBD1 | TRBV29-1 | few | CSVETAGGNEKLFF | TGCAGCGTTGAAACGGCAGGGGGTAATGAAAAACTGTTTTTT
TRBJ2-1 | . | TRBV9 | . | CASSEGGGEYNEQFF | TGTGCCAGCAGCGAGGGGGGAGGGGAATACAATGAGCAGTTCTTC
TRBJ1-3 | . | TRBV4-3 | few | CASSQEIFPGNTIYF | TGCGCCAGCAGCCAAGAAATTTTCCCTGGAAACACCATATATTTT
TRBJ2-1 | . | TRBV20-1 | many | CSAPRVPGGNNEQFF | TGCAGTGCTCCGAGGGTACCGGGGGGCAACAATGAGCAGTTCTTC
TRBJ1-1 | . | TRBV20-1 | few | CSAPASLYTEAFF | TGCAGTGCTCCAGCGTCCCTTTACACTGAAGCTTTCTTT
TRBJ1-6 | . | TRBV6-5 | . | CASSYDSATRANSPLHF | TGTGCCAGCAGTTACGACAGCGCTACCCGAGCTAATTCACCCCTCCACTTT
TRBJ1-3 | . | TRBV6-2/TRBV6-3 | many | CASRKRGAGGNTIYF | TGTGCCAGCCGGAAACGGGGGGCCGGTGGAAACACCATATATTTT
TRBJ1-1 | . | TRBV5-6 | . | CASSFTGSHTEAFF | TGTGCCAGCAGCTTTACAGGGTCGCACACTGAAGCTTTCTTT
TRBJ1-4 | . | TRBV5-1 | few | CASSWGTEPNEKLFF | TGCGCCAGCAGCTGGGGGACGGAACCTAATGAAAAACTGTTTTTT
TRBJ2-2 | . | TRBV18 | many | CASSRTYKNTGELFF | TGTGCCAGCTCACGGACATACAAGAACACCGGGGAGCTGTTTTTT